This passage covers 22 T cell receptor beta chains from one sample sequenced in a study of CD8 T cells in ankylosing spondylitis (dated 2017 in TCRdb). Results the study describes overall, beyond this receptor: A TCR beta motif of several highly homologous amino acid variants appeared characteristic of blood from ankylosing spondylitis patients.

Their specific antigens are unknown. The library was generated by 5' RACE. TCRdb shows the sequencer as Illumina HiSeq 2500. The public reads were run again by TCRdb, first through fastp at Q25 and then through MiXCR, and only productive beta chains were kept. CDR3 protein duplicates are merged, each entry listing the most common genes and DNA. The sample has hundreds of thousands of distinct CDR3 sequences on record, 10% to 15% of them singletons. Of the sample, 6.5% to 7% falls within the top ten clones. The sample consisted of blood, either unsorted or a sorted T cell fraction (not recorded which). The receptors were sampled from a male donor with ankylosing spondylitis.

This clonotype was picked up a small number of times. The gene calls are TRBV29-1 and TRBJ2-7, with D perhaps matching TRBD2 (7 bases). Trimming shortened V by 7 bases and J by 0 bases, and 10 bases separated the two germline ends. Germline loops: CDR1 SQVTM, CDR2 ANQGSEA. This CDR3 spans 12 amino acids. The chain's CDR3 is CSGRGASYEQYF. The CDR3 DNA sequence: TGCAGCGGTCGGGGGGCCTCCTACGAGCAGTACTTC.

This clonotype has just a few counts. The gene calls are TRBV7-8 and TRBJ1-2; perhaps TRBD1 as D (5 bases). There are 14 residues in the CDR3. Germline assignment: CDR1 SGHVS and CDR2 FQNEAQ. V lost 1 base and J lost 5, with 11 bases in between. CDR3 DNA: TGTGCCAGCAGCTTAGAAAGGGGAATTTATGGCTACACCTTC. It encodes CASSLERGIYGYTF.

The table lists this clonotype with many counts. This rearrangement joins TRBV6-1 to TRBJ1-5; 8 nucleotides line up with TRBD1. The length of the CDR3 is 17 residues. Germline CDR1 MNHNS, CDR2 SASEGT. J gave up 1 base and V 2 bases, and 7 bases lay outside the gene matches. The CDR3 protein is CASSEPPGQVSNQPQHF. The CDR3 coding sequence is TGTGCCAGCAGTGAACCCCCGGGACAGGTCAGCAATCAGCCCCAGCATTTT.

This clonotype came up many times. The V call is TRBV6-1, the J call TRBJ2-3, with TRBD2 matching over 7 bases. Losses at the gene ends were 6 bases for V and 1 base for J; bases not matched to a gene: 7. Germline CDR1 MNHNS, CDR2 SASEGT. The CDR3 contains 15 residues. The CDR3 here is CASSPGGRRTDTQYF. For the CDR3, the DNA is TGTGCCAGCAGCCCGGGCGGGAGACGCACAGATACGCAGTATTTT.

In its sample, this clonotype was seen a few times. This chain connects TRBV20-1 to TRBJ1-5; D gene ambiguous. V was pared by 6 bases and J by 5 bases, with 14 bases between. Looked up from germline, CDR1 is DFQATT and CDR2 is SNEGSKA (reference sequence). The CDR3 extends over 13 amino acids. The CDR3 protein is CSAAGSWDQPQHF. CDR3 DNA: TGCAGTGCCGCAGGTAGTTGGGATCAGCCCCAGCATTTT.

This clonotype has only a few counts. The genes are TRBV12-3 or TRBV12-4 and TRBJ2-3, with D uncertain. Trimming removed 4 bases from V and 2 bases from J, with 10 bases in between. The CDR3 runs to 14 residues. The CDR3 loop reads CASSSIPYTDTQYF. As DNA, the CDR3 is TGTGCCAGCAGTTCCATACCCTACACAGATACGCAGTATTTT.

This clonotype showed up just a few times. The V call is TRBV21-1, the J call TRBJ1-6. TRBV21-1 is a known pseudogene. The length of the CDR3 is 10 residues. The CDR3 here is CASSKEHLHF. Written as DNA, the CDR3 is TGTGCCAGCAGCAAAGAACACCTCCACTTT.

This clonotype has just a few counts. The CDR3 sequence: CATSDSLRTSGEQYF. The CDR3 DNA follows: TGTGCCACCAGTGACAGTCTCAGGACATCAGGCGAGCAGTACTTC. The chain employs TRBV24-1 and TRBJ2-7; D possibly corresponds to TRBD1 (5 bases). The CDR3 is 15 amino acids. CDR1 is KGHDR, CDR2 SFDVKD, per germline. Trimming pared 4 bases from V and 6 bases from J, leaving 18 bases between.

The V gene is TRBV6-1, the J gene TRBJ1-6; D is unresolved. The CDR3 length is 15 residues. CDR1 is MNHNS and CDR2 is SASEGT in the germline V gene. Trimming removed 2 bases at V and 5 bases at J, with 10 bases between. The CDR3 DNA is TGTGCCAGCAGTGAATCCGGAGAGAATAATTCACCCCTCCACTTT. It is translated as CASSESGENNSPLHF.

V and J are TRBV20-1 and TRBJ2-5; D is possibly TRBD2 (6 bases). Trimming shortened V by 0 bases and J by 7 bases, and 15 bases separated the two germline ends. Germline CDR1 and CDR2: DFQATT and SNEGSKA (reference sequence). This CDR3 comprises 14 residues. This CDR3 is CSAREGSSVVTQYF. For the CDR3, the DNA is TGCAGTGCTAGAGAAGGGTCTAGCGTGGTGACCCAGTACTTC.

The CDR3 DNA reads as TGTGCCAGCAGTCAACAGGACAACTATGGCTACACCTTC. This encodes CASSQQDNYGYTF. The rearrangement uses TRBV12-3 or TRBV12-4 and TRBJ1-2; possibly TRBD1 for D (5 bases). The CDR3 is 13 residues long. V was trimmed by 5 bases and J by 2 bases, leaving 9 bases between them.

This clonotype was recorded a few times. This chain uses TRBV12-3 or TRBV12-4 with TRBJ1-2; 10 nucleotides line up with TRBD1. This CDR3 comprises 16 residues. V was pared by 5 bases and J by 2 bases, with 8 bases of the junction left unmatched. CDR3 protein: CASSTGTGVINYGYTF. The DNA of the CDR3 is TGTGCCAGCAGTACCGGGACAGGGGTTATCAACTATGGCTACACCTTC.

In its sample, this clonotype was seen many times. As DNA, the CDR3 is TGCGCCAGCAGCTGGCGGGGTTCCGAAAATAATGAGCAGTTCTTC. It yields the protein CASSWRGSENNEQFF. The rearrangement joins TRBV5-1 to TRBJ2-1; D is possibly TRBD2 (6 bases). Trimming stripped 3 bases from V and 7 bases from J, with 17 bases between. The germline CDR1 and CDR2 sequences are SGHRS and YFSETQ. The CDR3 loop spans 15 amino acids. The whole variable domain, filled in from reference TRBV5-1 and TRBJ2-1, reads KAGVTQTPRYLIKTRGQQVTLSCSPISGHRSVSWYQQTPGQGLQFLFEYFSETQRNKGNFPGRFSGRQFSNSRSEMNVSTLELGDSALYLCASSWRGSENNEQFFGPGTRLTVL.

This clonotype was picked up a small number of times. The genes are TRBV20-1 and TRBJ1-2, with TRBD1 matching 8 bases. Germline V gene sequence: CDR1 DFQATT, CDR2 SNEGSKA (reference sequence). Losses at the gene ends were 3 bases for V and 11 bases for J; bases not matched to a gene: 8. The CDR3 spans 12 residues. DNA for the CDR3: TGCAGTGCTAGGAAGGACAGGGATCTATACACCTTC. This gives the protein CSARKDRDLYTF.

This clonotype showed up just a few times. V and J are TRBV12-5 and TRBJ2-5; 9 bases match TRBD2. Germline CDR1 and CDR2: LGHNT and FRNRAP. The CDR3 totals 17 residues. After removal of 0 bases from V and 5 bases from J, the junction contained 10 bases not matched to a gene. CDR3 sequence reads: CASGLVHGREGPETQYF. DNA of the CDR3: TGTGCTAGTGGTTTGGTACACGGGCGGGAGGGCCCTGAGACCCAGTACTTC.

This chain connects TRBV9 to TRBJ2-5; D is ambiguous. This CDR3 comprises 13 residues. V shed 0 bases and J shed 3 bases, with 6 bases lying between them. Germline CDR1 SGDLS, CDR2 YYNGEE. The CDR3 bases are TGTGCCAGCAGCGTAGGGTCGGAAGAGACCCAGTACTTC. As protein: CASSVGSEETQYF.

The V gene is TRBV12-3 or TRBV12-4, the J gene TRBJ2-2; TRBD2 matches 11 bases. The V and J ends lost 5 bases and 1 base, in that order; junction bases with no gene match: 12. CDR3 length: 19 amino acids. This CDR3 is CASSLPGLAVMLNTGELFF. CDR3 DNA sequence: TGTGCCAGCAGTCTCCCGGGACTAGCGGTGATGCTGAACACCGGGGAGCTGTTTTTT.

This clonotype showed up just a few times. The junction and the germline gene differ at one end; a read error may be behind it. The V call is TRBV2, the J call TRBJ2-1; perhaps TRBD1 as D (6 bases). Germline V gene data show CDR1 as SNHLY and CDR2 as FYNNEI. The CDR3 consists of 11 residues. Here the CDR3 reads CASNEQGEQFF. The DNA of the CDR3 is TGTGCCAGCAATGAACAGGGTGAGCAGTTCTTC.

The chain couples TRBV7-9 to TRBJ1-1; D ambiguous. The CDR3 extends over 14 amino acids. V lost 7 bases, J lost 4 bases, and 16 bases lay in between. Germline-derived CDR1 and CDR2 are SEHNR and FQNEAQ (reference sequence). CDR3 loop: CASTQWGSSTEAFF. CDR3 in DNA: TGTGCCAGCACCCAATGGGGTTCGAGCACTGAAGCTTTCTTT.

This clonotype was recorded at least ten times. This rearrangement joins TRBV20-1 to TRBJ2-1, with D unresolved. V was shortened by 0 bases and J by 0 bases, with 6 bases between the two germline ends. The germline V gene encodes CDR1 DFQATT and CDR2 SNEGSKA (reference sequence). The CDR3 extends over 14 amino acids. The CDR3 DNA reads TGCAGTGCTAGAGATGTGAGCTCCTACAATGAGCAGTTCTTC. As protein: CSARDVSSYNEQFF.

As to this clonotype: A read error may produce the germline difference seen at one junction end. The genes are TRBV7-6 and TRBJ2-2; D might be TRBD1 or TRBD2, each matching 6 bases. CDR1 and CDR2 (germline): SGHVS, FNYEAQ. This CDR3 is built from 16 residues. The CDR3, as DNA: TGTGCCGGCAGCTTTAAAGGGGGACTGGACACCGGGGAGCTGTTTTTT. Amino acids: CAGSFKGGLDTGELFF. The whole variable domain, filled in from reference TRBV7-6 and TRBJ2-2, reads GAGVSQSPRYKVTKRGQDVALRCDPISGHVSLYWYRQALGQGPEFLTYFNYEAQQDKSGLPNDRFSAERPEGSISTLTIQRTEQRDSAMYRCAGSFKGGLDTGELFFGEGSRLTVL.

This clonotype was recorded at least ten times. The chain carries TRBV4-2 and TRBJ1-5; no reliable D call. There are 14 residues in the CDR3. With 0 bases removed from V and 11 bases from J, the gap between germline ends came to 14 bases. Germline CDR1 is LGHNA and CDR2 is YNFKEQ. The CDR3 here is CASSQEGYGTSQHF. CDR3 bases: TGTGCCAGCAGCCAAGAGGGTTACGGCACGTCCCAGCATTTT.